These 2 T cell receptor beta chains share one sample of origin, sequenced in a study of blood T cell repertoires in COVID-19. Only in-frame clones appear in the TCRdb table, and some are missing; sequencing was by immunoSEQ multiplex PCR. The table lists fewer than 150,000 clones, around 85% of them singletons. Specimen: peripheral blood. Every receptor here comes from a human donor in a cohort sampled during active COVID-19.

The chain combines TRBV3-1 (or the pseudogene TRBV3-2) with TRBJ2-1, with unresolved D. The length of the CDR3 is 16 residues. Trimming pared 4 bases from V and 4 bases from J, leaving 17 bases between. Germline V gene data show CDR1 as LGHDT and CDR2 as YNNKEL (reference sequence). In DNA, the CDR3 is TGTGCCAGCAGCCTCATCTTAACAGAAATGTACAATGAGCAGTTCTTC. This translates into CASSLILTEMYNEQFF.

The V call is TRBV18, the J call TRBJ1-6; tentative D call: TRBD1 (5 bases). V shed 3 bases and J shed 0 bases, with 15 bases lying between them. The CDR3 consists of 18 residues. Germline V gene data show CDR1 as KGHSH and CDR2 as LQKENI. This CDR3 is CASSPISGGSSYNSPLHF. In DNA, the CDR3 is TGTGCCAGCTCACCTATCTCCGGGGGGAGCTCCTATAATTCACCCCTCCACTTT.